This T cell receptor beta chain was observed in a study of blood T cell repertoires in COVID-19. Turning to the study itself: Acute and convalescent COVID-19 samples came from the United States, Italy and Spain. Sources were T cells, B-cell-depleted T cells, or PBMCs; the material itself was cDNA or gDNA.

V lost 1 base, J lost 6 bases, and 7 bases lay in between. The CDR3 has 12 residues. Per germline, CDR1 LGHDT and CDR2 YNNKEL (reference sequence). Authors' analysis steps: Nucleated cell counts were estimated from reference gene primer amplification. Profiling relied on immunoSEQ multiplex PCR, and the TCRdb table lists in-frame clones only, not all of them. V, J and clone size derive from that table, while D and trimming were established from the DNA sequence. The table has 150,000 or so clones, around 88% seen once; the top ten hold around 4.6%. The material sequenced was peripheral blood. The genes are TRBV3-1 (or the pseudogene TRBV3-2) and TRBJ2-7, with D unresolved. The TCR sequence derives from a human donor in a cohort sampled during active COVID-19. Here the CDR3 DNA reads TGTGCCAGCAGCCAAGTAGTTAGCGAGCAGTACTTC. Residues: CASSQVVSEQYF.